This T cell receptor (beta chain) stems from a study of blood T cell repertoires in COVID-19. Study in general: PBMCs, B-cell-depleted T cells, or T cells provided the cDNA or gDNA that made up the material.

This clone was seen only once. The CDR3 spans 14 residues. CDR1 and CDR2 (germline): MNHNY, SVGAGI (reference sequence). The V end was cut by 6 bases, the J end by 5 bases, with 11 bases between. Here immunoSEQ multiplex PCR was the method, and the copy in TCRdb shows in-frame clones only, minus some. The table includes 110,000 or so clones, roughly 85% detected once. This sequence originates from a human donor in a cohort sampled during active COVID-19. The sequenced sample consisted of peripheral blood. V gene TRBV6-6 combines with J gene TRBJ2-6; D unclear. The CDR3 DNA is TGTGCCAGCAGAGACACCCTCTGGGCCAACGTCCTGACTTTC. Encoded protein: CASRDTLWANVLTF.